The 30 T cell receptor beta chains reported below all come from one sample, sequenced in a study of CD8+ T cells in alopecia areata. Extracted RNA was reverse transcribed into cDNA, the sequencing template. This table comes from immunoSEQ multiplex PCR, and its TCRdb copy is limited to in-frame clones, with some not included. In total the sample includes more than 90,000 clones, none of them seen once. The specimen sequenced was lesional skin. Receptor source: a C3H/HeJ mouse with alopecia areata. The MHC haplotype of this mouse line is H2-k.

As for this clone: Gene names and germline refer to mouse. The DNA ends 4 residues before the CDR3 does, and the rest of the CDR3 is filled in from the germline J gene. The chain joins TRBV5 to TRBJ2-7; D gene ambiguous. The CDR3 runs to 13 residues. Germline loops: CDR1 LGHNA, CDR2 YNLKQL (reference sequence). The part of the CDR3 DNA that was read is TGTGCCAGCAGCCAAGCAGCCTTTTAT. Its protein is CASSQAAFY. The CDR3 reads in full as CASSQAAFYEQYF.

The table lists this clone with a few counts. Each gene name is a mouse one. Coverage ceases 4 residues before the CDR3 finishes, and the germline J gene fills in the end. The chain is built from TRBV13-3 and TRBJ1-4, with a tentative D call TRBD1 (6 bases). The CDR3 spans 15 residues. The V end lost 2 bases, the J end lost 6 bases, and 14 bases lay between the germline ends. The germline CDR1 and CDR2 sequences are NNHDY and SYVADS. This chain's CDR3 is CASSESDRMDERLFF. CDR3 bases read: TGTGCCAGCAGTGAAAGCGACAGGATGGACGAA.

Comment on this clone: Gene names are the mouse ones. Read coverage stops 4 residues before the CDR3 terminus; the germline J gene supplies the remainder. The genes are TRBV17 and TRBJ2-5; perhaps TRBD1 as D (6 bases). The CDR3 runs to 14 residues. Per the germline V gene, CDR1 is MNHDT and CDR2 is YYDKIL. Here the CDR3 reads CASSRRGGGDTQYF. CDR3 DNA, as far as it was read: TGTGCTAGCAGTAGGAGAGGGGGTGGAGAC.

This clone was recorded at least ten times. Gene and germline names: mouse. The read finishes 4 residues shy of the CDR3 end, and the germline J gene is used to complete it. The chain links TRBV13-3 to TRBJ2-5, with TRBD2 as a possible D gene (7 bases). This CDR3 is 14 amino acids long. Germline CDR1 NNHDY, CDR2 SYVADS. CDR3 sequence reads: CASSDVGGLDTQYF. The part of the CDR3 DNA that was read is TGTGCCAGCAGTGATGTTGGGGGGCTCGAC.

With regard to this clone: All gene names here are mouse names. The missing CDR3 end, 4 residues past where the read stops, is filled in from the germline J gene. The chain has TRBV1 and TRBJ2-4; 7 bases match TRBD1. The CDR3 is 11 amino acids. V lost 11 bases to trimming and J lost 3 bases; unmatched junction nucleotides: 2. Per the germline V gene, CDR1 is NSQYPW and CDR2 is LRSPGD (reference sequence). CDR3 protein: CTAGGQNTLYF. CDR3 bases read: TGCACCGCAGGGGGACAAAAC.

This clone was seen a handful of times. Gene names follow the mouse nomenclature. CDR3 DNA (partial): TGCACCTGCAGTGCAGATCTCCTGGATTCTAAC. Residues: CTCSADLLDSN. In full, the CDR3 reads CTCSADLLDSNTLYF. V usage is TRBV1 and J usage is TRBJ2-4; D gene uncertain. With the read ending 4 residues before the CDR3 end, the germline J gene is used to fill in that end. The CDR3 length is 15 residues. Germline CDR1 reads NSQYPW; CDR2 reads LRSPGD (reference sequence). Full variable domain (rest looked up from reference TRBV1 and TRBJ2-4): VTLLEQNPRWRLVPRGQAVNLRCILKNSQYPWMSWYQQDLQKQLQWLFTLRSPGDKEVKSLPGADYLATRVTDTELRLQVANMSQGRTLYCTCSADLLDSNTLYFGAGTRLSVL.

As concerns this clone: Genes and germline are mouse. The CDR3 is cut off 4 residues early in the read; its end comes from the germline J gene. The gene calls are TRBV13-3 and TRBJ2-2, with TRBD2 matching over 10 bases. The CDR3 has 15 residues. In germline, CDR1 is NNHDY, CDR2 SYVADS. Trimming removed 5 bases from V and 4 bases from J; junction bases left unmatched: 5. The CDR3 loop is CASRTGGIGTGQLYF. CDR3 DNA (partial): TGTGCCAGCAGGACTGGGGGGATCGGCACCGGG.

This clone was observed a handful of times. All gene names here are mouse names. The read finishes 4 residues shy of the CDR3 end, and the germline J gene is used to complete it. This chain uses TRBV31 with TRBJ2-1; 9 bases agree with TRBD1. The germline V gene encodes CDR1 GKSSPN and CDR2 SITVG. V lost 3 bases, J lost 1 base, and 4 bases stayed unmatched. The CDR3 runs 15 residues. The CDR3 protein is CAWRSGTGNYAEQFF. The part of the CDR3 DNA that was read is TGTGCCTGGAGGTCCGGGACAGGGAACTATGCT. Based on the CDR3 plus reference TRBV31 and TRBJ2-1, the full variable domain is AQTIHQWPVAEIKAVGSPLSLGCTIKGKSSPNLYWYWQATGGTLQQLFYSITVGQVESVVQLNLSASRPKDDQFILSTEKLLLSHSGFYLCAWRSGTGNYAEQFFGPGTRLTVL.

To note about this clone: Gene labels here are mouse ones. The read ends 4 residues before the CDR3 terminus; that terminus is restored from the germline J gene. This chain joins TRBV13-2 and TRBJ2-3; 11 bases line up with TRBD2. V dropped 3 bases and J dropped 1; count of bases not matched to a gene: 4. Germline loops: CDR1 NNHNN, CDR2 SYGAGS (reference sequence). CDR3 length equals 16 residues. CDR3 DNA, as far as it was read: TGTGCCAGCGGTGCGGACTGGGGGGCGGGTGCAGAA. This translates into CASGADWGAGAE. The entire CDR3 reads CASGADWGAGAETLYF.

Details on this clone: Genes and germline come from the mouse. The CDR3 end falls 4 residues outside the read, so it is completed with the germline J gene. J is TRBJ2-3 and V is TRBV13-1; weak D call: TRBD1 (6 bases). Trimming shortened V by 3 bases and J by 1 base, and 9 bases separated the two germline ends. The CDR3 is made up of 14 amino acids. Germline V gene lookup returns CDR1 NSHNY and CDR2 SYGAGN. The CDR3 is CASSGRGGAETLYF. CDR3 bases read: TGTGCCAGCAGTGGCAGGGGAGGTGCAGAA.

Points on this clone: TCRdb and the translated DNA give different amino acids at residue 14; the protein presented here is the one translated from the DNA. Gene names are mouse gene names. Read data end 3 residues before the CDR3 end; the end is taken from the germline J gene. The rearrangement joins TRBV13-3 to TRBJ1-3; 10 bases are a match to TRBD1. This CDR3 has 17 residues. CDR1 is NNHDY and CDR2 is SYVADS in the germline V gene. V gave up 4 bases and J gave up 0 bases; unmatched junction bases: 7. The CDR3 here is CASSPDRGRDSGNTLYF. The covered CDR3 bases are TGTGCCAGCAGTCCTGACAGGGGGCGGGATTCTGGAAATACG.

This clone was seen more than once but under ten times. Gene names and germline refer to mouse. The CDR3 end falls 4 residues outside the read, so it is completed with the germline J gene. The chain joins TRBV13-1 to TRBJ2-7, with 12 bases lining up with TRBD2. Germline CDR1 reads NSHNY; CDR2 reads SYGAGN. There are 14 residues in the CDR3. CDR3 DNA, as far as it was read: TGTGCCAGCAGTGCTCGACTGGGGGGGCAT. Its translation: CASSARLGGH. The whole CDR3 sequence is CASSARLGGHEQYF.

For this clone: The germline and genes are mouse ones. The read terminates 4 residues ahead of where the CDR3 ends, so the germline J gene completes it. J is TRBJ2-7 and V is TRBV5; 9 bases map to TRBD1. Germline CDR1 reads LGHNA; CDR2 reads YNLKQL (reference sequence). This CDR3 comprises 14 residues. CDR3 sequence: CASSPQGAVYEQYF. CDR3 DNA, as far as it was read: TGTGCCAGCAGCCCACAGGGGGCCGTTTAT.

This clone was seen only a few times. Any gene name here is a mouse gene name. The read is 4 residues too short to cover the CDR3 end, so that end is filled in from the germline J gene. The V and J genes are TRBV13-3 and TRBJ1-4; 7 nucleotides align to TRBD1. CDR1 and CDR2 from the germline V gene are NNHDY and SYVADS. J was trimmed by 0 bases and V by 3 bases; bases with no gene match: 5. This CDR3 is 16 amino acids long. CDR3: CASSVVGGLSNERLFF. The CDR3 bases that were read are TGTGCCAGCAGTGTGGTAGGGGGCCTTTCCAACGAA. Full variable domain (missing parts from reference TRBV13-3 and TRBJ1-4): EAAVTQSPRSKVAVTGGKVTLSCHQTNNHDYMYWYRQDTGHGLRLIHYSYVADSTEKGDIPDGYKASRPSQENFSLILELASLSQTAVYFCASSVVGGLSNERLFFGHGTKLSVL.

In its sample, this clone was seen many times. Mouse gene names apply. The sequenced part of the CDR3 DNA is TGTGCCAGCAGTGATAGGATCTGGGGGGGCGGTGCAGAA. This translates into CASSDRIWGGGAE. The entire CDR3 is CASSDRIWGGGAETLYF. The chain combines TRBV13-3 with TRBJ2-3; 10 nucleotides agree with TRBD2. Sequencing ends 4 residues short of the CDR3 end; the germline J gene provides the rest. CDR3 length: 17 amino acids. V was clipped by 1 base and J by 1 base; unmatched bases: 6. Germline V gene data show CDR1 as NNHDY and CDR2 as SYVADS.

Points on this clone: Gene labels here are mouse ones. Coverage ceases 4 residues before the CDR3 finishes, and the germline J gene fills in the end. Other DNA sequences in this sample translate to the same CDR3. The rearrangement links TRBV1 to TRBJ1-4, with 12 positions matching TRBD1. Germline CDR1 and CDR2: NSQYPW and LRSPGD (reference sequence). J gave up 6 bases and V 3 bases, and 2 bases lay outside the gene matches. The CDR3 extends over 15 amino acids. The part of the CDR3 DNA that was read is TGCACCTGCAGTGCGGGACAGGGGGCAGACGAA. Amino acid sequence: CTCSAGQGADE. The whole CDR3 protein reads CTCSAGQGADERLFF.

On this clone itself: The listed genes are named as in mouse. The read finishes 4 residues shy of the CDR3 end, and the germline J gene is used to complete it. The chain uses TRBV1 and TRBJ2-5; 10 bases match TRBD2. Per germline, CDR1 NSQYPW and CDR2 LRSPGD (reference sequence). This CDR3 comprises 16 residues. The DNA read from the CDR3 is TGCACCTGCAGTGCAGAGCTGGGGGGGCGCGATGAC. Translated, it gives CTCSAELGGRDD. The full CDR3 reads CTCSAELGGRDDTQYF.

The table lists this clone with many counts. The gene symbols are mouse symbols. The sequence runs out 4 residues before the end of the CDR3; the remainder is reconstructed from the germline J gene. This chain uses TRBV13-3 with TRBJ2-5; 9 bases are a match to TRBD2. From germline, CDR1 is NNHDY and CDR2 SYVADS. The length of the CDR3 is 16 residues. The ends lost 2 bases at V and 2 bases at J; junction bases unmatched: 6. CDR3 residues: CASSEEDWGFQDTQYF. The CDR3 DNA, read in part, is TGTGCCAGCAGTGAGGAAGACTGGGGGTTCCAAGAC.

This clone was seen more than once but under ten times. Gene names are the mouse ones. The read is 4 residues too short to cover the CDR3 end, so that end is filled in from the germline J gene. The chain employs TRBV13-3 and TRBJ2-1, with a tentative D call TRBD1 (7 bases). V lost 6 bases and J 4 bases, leaving 11 bases between the germline ends. There are 13 residues in the CDR3. Germline V CDR1 and CDR2: NNHDY, SYVADS. The CDR3 sequence: CASMEGAYAEQFF. The CDR3 DNA, read in part, is TGTGCCAGCATGGAGGGGGCTTATGCT.

A remark on this clone: A junction boundary mismatches the germline segment, possibly from a read error. Gene and germline names: mouse. The read finishes 4 residues shy of the CDR3 end, and the germline J gene is used to complete it. This chain connects TRBV13-1 to TRBJ1-1, with D possibly being TRBD1 (6 bases). Germline V lookup: CDR1 NSHNY, CDR2 SYGAGN. The CDR3 totals 14 residues. The sequenced CDR3 bases are TGTGCCAGCCGTGACGGGGACACAAACACA. This translates into CASRDGDTNT. The whole CDR3 is CASRDGDTNTEVFF.

Regarding this clone: Gene names and germline refer to mouse. The read terminates 4 residues ahead of where the CDR3 ends, so the germline J gene completes it. The chain joins TRBV13-3 to TRBJ2-7, with a possible D match to TRBD2 (7 bases). This CDR3 is built from 14 residues. CDR1 and CDR2 (germline): NNHDY, SYVADS. The CDR3 spells CASSEGGAWDEQYF. The covered CDR3 bases are TGTGCCAGCAGTGAGGGGGGCGCGTGGGAT.

This clone was detected ten times or more. Mouse germline and gene names are used. Read coverage stops 4 residues before the CDR3 terminus; the germline J gene supplies the remainder. The genes are TRBV13-3 and TRBJ2-7; 12 nucleotides match TRBD1. Germline V gene sequence: CDR1 NNHDY, CDR2 SYVADS. This CDR3 has 15 amino acids. The DNA read from the CDR3 is TGTGCCAGCAGTGATGATGGGGACAGGGGGCAT. Translating it yields CASSDDGDRGH. The full CDR3 reads CASSDDGDRGHEQYF.

This clone came up a few times. Gene names and germline refer to mouse. The same CDR3 also results from other DNA sequences found in this sample. The part of the CDR3 DNA that was read is TGTGCCAGCACGGGGGGGTCCAACGAA. It is translated as CASTGGSNE. The CDR3 as a whole reads CASTGGSNERLFF. V usage is TRBV13-3 and J usage is TRBJ1-4; D is possibly TRBD1 (5 bases). The read ends 4 residues before the CDR3 terminus; that terminus is restored from the germline J gene. Germline V gene lookup returns CDR1 NNHDY and CDR2 SYVADS. The CDR3 length is 13 residues. The V end was cut by 6 bases, the J end by 2 bases, with 8 bases between.

This clone was counted many times. The germline and genes are mouse ones. The read ends 4 residues early relative to the CDR3; the germline J gene fills the gap. The same CDR3 can be traced to other DNA sequences in this sample. This chain joins TRBV13-3 and TRBJ2-1; 7 positions match TRBD2. Losses at the gene ends were 5 bases for V and 1 base for J; bases not matched to a gene: 6. The CDR3 runs 15 residues. The germline V gene encodes CDR1 NNHDY and CDR2 SYVADS. CDR3 DNA, as far as it was read: TGTGCCAGCAGCCCAGCTGGGGGAAACTATGCT. Protein: CASSPAGGNYA. The full-length CDR3 reads as CASSPAGGNYAEQFF.

Turning to this clone: The gene names here belong to mouse. Sequencing ends 4 residues short of the CDR3 end; the germline J gene provides the rest. The chain carries TRBV19 and TRBJ2-2, with 8 bases matching TRBD2. The germline gives CDR1 FNHDT, CDR2 SITEND (reference sequence). The ends lost 4 bases at V and 3 bases at J; junction bases unmatched: 5. The CDR3 has 15 amino acids. The CDR3 spells CASSPGTGDTGQLYF. The CDR3 DNA, read in part, is TGTGCCAGCAGTCCCGGGACTGGTGACACCGGG.

On this clone: Gene names denote mouse genes. The read is 4 residues too short to cover the CDR3 end, so that end is filled in from the germline J gene. This chain connects TRBV13-3 to TRBJ2-4, with TRBD2 matching over 11 bases. This CDR3 has 18 residues. CDR1 and CDR2 (germline): NNHDY, SYVADS. The CDR3 loop reads CASSDASLGGRERNTLYF. The CDR3 DNA, read in part, is TGTGCCAGCAGTGATGCATCACTGGGGGGGCGCGAGAGGAAC.

At least ten counts were recorded for this clone. The gene names given are mouse names. The read finishes 4 residues shy of the CDR3 end, and the germline J gene is used to complete it. V is TRBV13-3 and J is TRBJ2-1, with 12 bases matching TRBD2. The CDR3 extends over 16 amino acids. Germline CDR1 NNHDY, CDR2 SYVADS. The V segment lost 0 bases and the J segment 4 bases; nucleotides outside the gene matches: 2. CDR3 bases read: TGTGCCAGCAGTGATGGGGGACTGGGGGGATATGCT. This encodes CASSDGGLGGYA. The complete CDR3 sequence is CASSDGGLGGYAEQFF.

With regard to this clone: Mouse names are used for the genes. The CDR3 end lies 4 residues beyond the end of the read and is filled in from the germline J gene. This chain joins TRBV13-3 and TRBJ2-7; 8 positions match TRBD1. The CDR3 totals 13 residues. The germline V gene has CDR1 NNHDY and CDR2 SYVADS. V gave up 5 bases and J gave up 3 bases; unmatched junction bases: 4. The CDR3 bases that were read are TGTGCCAGCAGGGGACAGGAAATCTAT. Translating gives CASRGQEIY. The entire CDR3 sequence reads CASRGQEIYEQYF.

This clone showed up just a few times. Here the gene names and germline are mouse. The read ends 4 residues shy of where the CDR3 ends; the end is completed using the germline J gene. The chain couples TRBV29 to TRBJ2-1; TRBD1 matches at 7 bases. The trim removed 7 bases at V and 1 base at J, leaving 7 bases unmatched. The V gene's germline CDR1 is MSHET and CDR2 SYDVDS. The CDR3 loop spans 15 amino acids. CDR3 residues: CASNPRDRNYAEQFF. The covered CDR3 bases are TGTGCTAGCAACCCCCGGGACAGAAACTATGCT.

This clone occurred a few times. Mouse gene names and germline throughout. The read stops 4 residues short of the end of the CDR3; the missing end is completed from the germline J gene. Other DNA sequences in this sample translate to the same CDR3. V and J are TRBV19 and TRBJ1-4; TRBD1 agrees at 10 bases. Germline V lookup: CDR1 FNHDT, CDR2 SITEND (reference sequence). CDR3 length equals 14 residues. Trimming removed 7 bases from V and 2 bases from J; junction bases left unmatched: 2. The DNA read from the CDR3 is TGTGCCAGCTCGGGACAGGGGTCCAACGAA. This gives the protein CASSGQGSNE. The full CDR3 protein reads CASSGQGSNERLFF.